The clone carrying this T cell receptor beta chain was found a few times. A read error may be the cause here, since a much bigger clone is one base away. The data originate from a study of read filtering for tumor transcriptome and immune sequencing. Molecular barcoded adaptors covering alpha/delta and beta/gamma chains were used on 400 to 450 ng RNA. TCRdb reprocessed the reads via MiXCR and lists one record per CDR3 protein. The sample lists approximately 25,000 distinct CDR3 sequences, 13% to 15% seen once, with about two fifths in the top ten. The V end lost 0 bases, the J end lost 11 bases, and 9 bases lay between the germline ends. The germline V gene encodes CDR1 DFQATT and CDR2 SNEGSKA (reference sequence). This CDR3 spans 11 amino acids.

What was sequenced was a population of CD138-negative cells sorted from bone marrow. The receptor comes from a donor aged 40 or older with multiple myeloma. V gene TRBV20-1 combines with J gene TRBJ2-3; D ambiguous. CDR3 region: CSAREWNKQYF. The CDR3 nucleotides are TGCAGTGCTAGAGAGTGGAATAAGCAGTATTTT.